What follows is one TCR beta chain and its context. The target of this receptor is not known. Base qualities are not at hand, and no much larger clone is one base apart. These data belong to a study of blood T cell repertoires in COVID-19 (TCRdb year 2020). Describing the broader study: The collaborator samples originated in the United States, Italy and Spain and spanned the acute and convalescent phases of COVID-19. The material from the prospective study consisted of cDNA or gDNA derived from T cells, B-cell-depleted T cells, or PBMCs. Subjects who had been exposed to COVID-19, were actively infected with it, or had recovered from it provided the deeply sampled blood TCRbeta repertoires that made up the dataset. The repertoires were made available in a free public database intended to serve as a resource for research on the immune response to SARS-CoV-2. Samples were obtained from the ongoing ImmuneRACE study (first 160 participants) and from 1,200 or so subjects provided by 6 global collaborators. Sample metadata almost always included a de-identified subject ID, COVID-19 status, age in years and sex. Where available, HLA class I and class II types were obtained from metadata supplied by the sample provider rather than from assay-based typing.

TCRbeta CDR3 regions were amplified from genomic DNA using the immunoSEQ Assay, a bias-controlled multiplex PCR. Processing in the source paper ran as follows. Within the assay, amplification of reference gene primers was used to estimate how many nucleated cells each sample contained. Sequence reads were collapsed and filtered to measure the absolute abundance of every unique TCRbeta CDR3 rearrangement. For each sample, productive Simpson clonality was calculated by taking the square root of Simpson's diversity index across productive rearrangements. In TCRdb, the immuneACCESS table is reduced to in-frame sequences with V and J assigned. These tables do not hold every clone; where another copy was compared, an unresolved V gene accounts for under half, and the others remain unexplained. The V and J calls and the clone size are those of that table, but D and trimming were determined from the DNA. Here the sample has 100,000 or so clones; roughly nine tenths occur a single time. The top ten hold around 16% of the sample.

Whole blood was collected in K2EDTA tubes by collaborating institutions according to the institutions' own protocols. For TCRbeta analysis, collaborators shipped samples as frozen whole blood, isolated PBMCs, or DNA extracted from either of those sample types. Broad study findings and their caveats: The amount of clinical and demographic metadata varied by source and participant and was provided uncurated.

Reading from cysteine to phenylalanine, the CDR3 counts 14 amino acids. The CDR3 DNA has 42 bases and is translated from base 1. CDR1 and CDR2, looked up from the germline V gene, are MNHEY and SVGAGI. V ends up 5 bases short and J 1 base short, with an unmatched junction base count of 3. The receptor was derived from a man in his fifties with acute or convalescent COVID-19. Recombination joined TRBV6-5 with TRBJ1-1; 8 central bases correspond to TRBD1. The sequencing input was peripheral blood. The DNA sequence follows: TGTGCCAGCAGTCCCGACAGGGGGAACACTGAAGCTTTCTTT. This encodes CASSPDRGNTEAFF.